This record covers a single T cell receptor (beta chain). Its antigen is as yet unknown. The CDR3 totals 13 residues. The V gene end was trimmed by 5 bases and the J gene end by 4 bases; junction bases not matched to a gene: 4. Germline lookup yields CDR1 SGHAT and CDR2 FQDESV (reference sequence). This sample was included in a study of identical twins. Whole-study findings and limits: Because invariant MAIT and iNKT cells could be present, zero-insertion analyses could be partly confounded.

A universal primer site was created by template switching, with the cDNA bearing unique molecular identifiers. Using its own MiXCR run on the 5' RACE reads, TCRdb lists one record per CDR3 protein. The data contain about 570,000 distinct CDR3 sequences, nearly 10% of them singletons. These same records also appear under a second study, on yellow fever vaccine responses in identical twins.

V and J are TRBV11-1 and TRBJ1-1; TRBD1 agrees at 7 bases. This TCR derives from a woman between 18 and 29 years old in good health. Sample: PBMCs. The CDR3 coding sequence is TGTGCCAGCAGCCCCCAGGGGGTCACTGAAGCTTTCTTT. As protein: CASSPQGVTEAFF.